This entry lists 24 T cell receptor beta chains sequenced from one sample in a study of Graves' ophthalmopathy and Graves' hyperthyroidism. RNA transcripts were the template, and TCR beta CDR3 regions were amplified from them. An initial RT-PCR round employing HTBI primers preceded a second-round multiplex PCR. TCRdb reprocessed the multiplex PCR reads via MiXCR and lists one record per CDR3 protein. The sample contains a few hundred thousand distinct CDR3 sequences, approximately 15% of which appear only once. Sequenced: peripheral blood. These TCRs come from a young woman with stable Graves' hyperthyroidism.

This clonotype was seen ten or more times. The chain combines TRBV6-5 with TRBJ2-7; D may be TRBD1 (5 bases). CDR1 and CDR2 (germline): MNHEY, SVGAGI. The V end lost 5 bases, the J end lost 4 bases, and 18 bases lay between the germline ends. This CDR3 is 15 amino acids long. The CDR3 sequence is CASSVLPRTRYEQYF. The CDR3 DNA reads TGTGCCAGCAGTGTACTTCCGCGGACAAGATACGAGCAGTACTTC.

Ten or more counts support this clonotype. V and J are TRBV11-2 and TRBJ2-7; 9 nucleotides agree with TRBD1. CDR1 is SGHAT, CDR2 FQNNGV, per germline. CDR3 size: 15 residues. Unmatched junction bases numbered 11, after V lost 5 bases and J lost 6 bases. CDR3 DNA: TGTGCCAGCAGCGAGATAAGAGGACAGGGGCTCGAGCAGTACTTC. Encoded protein: CASSEIRGQGLEQYF.

The rearrangement links TRBV6-5 to TRBJ2-4; D remains ambiguous. This CDR3 region has 16 residues. Trimming took 2 bases from V and 4 from J, leaving 15 bases between them. The germline V gene encodes CDR1 MNHEY and CDR2 SVGAGI. The chain's CDR3 is CASSYKHSIFKNIQYF. The CDR3 nucleotides read TGTGCCAGCAGTTACAAACACTCGATCTTTAAAAACATTCAGTACTTC.

This clonotype has at least ten counts. This chain connects TRBV12-3 or TRBV12-4 to TRBJ1-2; TRBD1 is a possible D gene (6 bases). V was cut by 5 bases and J by 2 bases, with 12 bases left in between. The CDR3 is made up of 14 amino acids. The CDR3 loop reads CASSDHRDNYGYTF. Here the CDR3 DNA reads TGTGCCAGCAGTGACCACAGGGACAACTATGGCTACACCTTC.

This clonotype was observed at least ten times. The chain joins TRBV2 to TRBJ1-2; D is unclear. There are 14 residues in the CDR3. CDR1 is SNHLY, CDR2 FYNNEI, per germline. V lost 2 bases to trimming and J lost 0 bases, with 7 bases between them. The CDR3: CASSERGTNYGYTF. CDR3 in DNA: TGTGCCAGCAGTGAAAGAGGGACTAACTATGGCTACACCTTC.

This clonotype has just one count. The gene calls are TRBV12-3 or TRBV12-4 and TRBJ1-1; TRBD1 agrees at 9 bases. CDR3 length: 14 amino acids. Trimming removed 8 bases from V and 2 bases from J; junction bases left unmatched: 6. The chain's CDR3 is CASSKDRGNTEAFF. In nucleotides, the CDR3 is TGTGCCAGCTCTAAGGACAGGGGAAACACTGAAGCTTTCTTT.

V and J are TRBV20-1 and TRBJ2-7; 8 bases fit TRBD2. Germline CDR1 DFQATT, CDR2 SNEGSKA (reference sequence). The CDR3 consists of 17 residues. The ends lost 1 base at V and 3 bases at J; junction bases unmatched: 14. The CDR3: CSARAGGQSFYFYEQYF. The CDR3 region has the DNA TGCAGTGCTAGAGCGGGGGGGCAATCTTTTTATTTCTACGAGCAGTACTTC.

This clonotype came up a few times. Since a much larger clone is just one base distant, this may be a read error. This chain connects TRBV6-2 or TRBV6-3 to TRBJ1-2; D perhaps matches TRBD1 (5 bases). Germline V gene data show CDR1 as MNHEY and CDR2 as SVGEGT. The CDR3 length is 20 residues. With 5 bases removed from V and 2 bases from J, the gap between germline ends came to 30 bases. The CDR3: CASSILHLAGRRDRNYGYTF. The DNA of the CDR3 is TGTGCCAGCAGTATCCTTCACCTCGCCGGGCGCCGGGACCGAAACTATGGCTACACCTTC.

This clonotype was observed at least ten times. The DNA of the CDR3 is TGTGCCATCTGGGGGGCGGAGACCCAGTACTTC. Its translation: CAIWGAETQYF. The chain uses TRBV6-1 and TRBJ2-5; D tentatively fits TRBD1 or TRBD2 (6 bases each). The CDR3 extends over 11 amino acids. Germline V CDR1 and CDR2: MNHNS, SASEGT. V lost 10 bases, J lost 5 bases, and 11 bases lay in between.

This clonotype was recorded many times. Here the CDR3 reads CASRAGDLAGLYEQYF. DNA of the CDR3: TGTGCCAGCAGGGCAGGGGACCTAGCGGGACTCTACGAGCAGTACTTC. J is TRBJ2-7 and V is TRBV6-1; 9 bases match TRBD2. CDR1 is MNHNS and CDR2 is SASEGT in the germline V gene. J gave up 3 bases and V 6 bases, and 12 bases lay outside the gene matches. The CDR3 is made up of 16 amino acids.

This clonotype was picked up many times. This chain uses TRBV20-1 with TRBJ2-7, with TRBD2 matching over 10 bases. The ends lost 1 base at V and 3 bases at J; junction bases unmatched: 6. The CDR3 is 15 residues long. The germline gives CDR1 DFQATT, CDR2 SNEGSKA (reference sequence). This CDR3 is CSARAASGGIYEQYF. CDR3 nucleotides: TGCAGTGCTAGAGCGGCTAGCGGGGGTATCTACGAGCAGTACTTC.

This clonotype occurred a few times. This sequence joins TRBV12-3 or TRBV12-4 and TRBJ2-2; D not certain. V lost 1 base, J lost 5 bases, and 11 bases lay in between. The CDR3 totals 15 residues. The CDR3: CASSLGDFGTGELFF. CDR3 DNA: TGTGCCAGCAGTTTAGGAGACTTTGGAACCGGGGAGCTGTTTTTT.

This clonotype appeared many times. V and J are TRBV5-1 and TRBJ2-5; 8 bases fit TRBD2. The CDR3 is 14 amino acids. Germline CDR1 is SGHRS and CDR2 is YFSETQ. The ends lost 6 bases at V and 1 base at J; junction bases unmatched: 5. CDR3 in amino acids: CASTVAGGQETQYF. The CDR3 nucleotides read TGCGCCAGCACGGTGGCGGGGGGCCAAGAGACCCAGTACTTC.

This clonotype was seen repeatedly, ten times or more. The rearrangement uses TRBV6-1 and TRBJ1-2, with 9 bases fitting TRBD1. CDR1 MNHNS and CDR2 SASEGT come from the germline V gene. The CDR3 spans 17 residues. V trimming: 4 bases; J trimming: 8 bases; junction bases outside the gene matches: 17. CDR3 nucleotide sequence: TGTGCCAGCAGTGTACGAAGGTCCTGGGGACAGGGAATCGGCTACACCTTC. Amino acids: CASSVRRSWGQGIGYTF.

This clonotype has only a few counts. The chain combines TRBV20-1 with TRBJ1-2; D remains ambiguous. CDR1 DFQATT and CDR2 SNEGSKA come from the germline V gene (reference sequence). This CDR3 is 14 amino acids long. V lost 3 bases and J 3 bases, leaving 14 bases between the germline ends. This CDR3 reads CSARFQEPDYGYTF. DNA of the CDR3: TGCAGTGCTAGGTTTCAGGAGCCTGACTATGGCTACACCTTC.

This clonotype was counted a few times. This chain uses TRBV2 with TRBJ1-1; perhaps TRBD1 as D (6 bases). Germline V gives CDR1 SNHLY, CDR2 FYNNEI. The CDR3 contains 13 residues. DNA of the CDR3: TGTGCGGGGCACAGGGACATGAACACTGAAGCTTTCTTT. It translates to CAGHRDMNTEAFF.

This clonotype was seen many times. This chain's CDR3 is CASSSGEGHEQYF. The CDR3 DNA follows: TGTGCCAGCAGCTCAGGGGAAGGGCACGAGCAGTACTTC. The gene calls are TRBV7-8 and TRBJ2-7, with D possibly matching TRBD1 (6 bases). Germline CDR1 reads SGHVS; CDR2 reads FQNEAQ. The length of the CDR3 is 13 residues. Trimming shortened V by 4 bases and J by 5 bases, and 12 bases separated the two germline ends.

This clonotype was observed many times. The CDR3 bases are TGTGCCAGCAGTGATCCGAGGTGGGTGGACGAGCAGTACTTC. The encoded protein is CASSDPRWVDEQYF. The genes are TRBV25-1 and TRBJ2-7; D remains unclear. CDR3 length equals 14 residues. The V gene lost 3 bases and the J gene lost 5 bases, with 14 bases spanning the gap. CDR1 is MGHDK and CDR2 is SYGVNS in the germline V gene.

The genes are TRBV5-1 and TRBJ2-7; 8 bases map to TRBD2. The CDR3 runs 15 residues. With V trimmed by 3 bases and J by 4 bases, 9 bases remained unmatched. Germline-derived CDR1 and CDR2 are SGHRS and YFSETQ. The CDR3 bases are TGCGCCAGCAGCTCCCAAGGCGCGGGGGGTTACGAGCAGTACTTC. As protein: CASSSQGAGGYEQYF.

The chain employs TRBV12-3 or TRBV12-4 and TRBJ1-2; D uncertain. V lost 0 bases to trimming and J lost 6 bases, with 11 bases between them. The CDR3 is made up of 14 amino acids. This CDR3 reads CASSLAPSPDGYTF. CDR3 nucleotides: TGTGCCAGCAGTTTAGCGCCCAGCCCCGATGGCTACACCTTC.

This clonotype was seen repeatedly, ten times or more. The chain combines TRBV6-5 with TRBJ1-1, with a possible D match to TRBD1 (5 bases). The germline V gene has CDR1 MNHEY and CDR2 SVGAGI. The CDR3 runs to 13 residues. Trimming pared 4 bases from V and 5 bases from J, leaving 11 bases between. The CDR3 DNA reads as TGTGCCAGCAGTTCCACAGGAGAGACTGAAGCTTTCTTT. It encodes CASSSTGETEAFF.

In its sample, this clonotype was seen a few times. The V gene is TRBV7-3, the J gene TRBJ2-5; 9 bases are shared with TRBD2. Germline V gives CDR1 SGHTA, CDR2 FQGTGA. This CDR3 contains 16 residues. V lost 0 bases and J lost 2; bases outside the gene matches: 4. CDR3 coding DNA: TGTGCCAGCAGCTTAACCGGGACTAGCCGACAAGAGACCCAGTACTTC. Protein sequence: CASSLTGTSRQETQYF.

The chain carries TRBV3-1 and TRBJ2-3; D is possibly TRBD1 or TRBD2 (6 bases each). Deletions cut 5 bases from V and 11 bases from J, with 14 bases between. Germline V gene sequence: CDR1 LGHDT, CDR2 YNNKEL (reference sequence). This CDR3 comprises 12 residues. The CDR3 is CASSFLGGRQYF. The DNA of the CDR3 is TGTGCCAGCAGCTTTCTAGGGGGGAGGCAGTATTTT.

This clonotype occurred many times. This sequence joins TRBV24-1 and TRBJ2-5; weak D call: TRBD2 (7 bases). CDR3 length equals 15 residues. The germline V and J ends were trimmed by 1 base and 5 bases, with 13 bases remaining between them. Germline V lookup: CDR1 KGHDR, CDR2 SFDVKD. CDR3 in amino acids: CATSDFGGARETQYF. The CDR3 DNA reads as TGTGCCACCAGTGATTTTGGGGGGGCCCGGGAGACCCAGTACTTC.